The 23 T cell receptor beta chains given below trace back to one sample, sequenced in a study of tumor-infiltrating lymphocytes in primary liver carcinoma. A constant-region primer primed TCR beta cDNA synthesis from around 500 ng of total RNA. Libraries for TCR beta were built through three nested multiplex PCR rounds, which together made up a slightly modified ARM-PCR procedure. TRBV1-TRBV30 forward primers paired with a C-beta reverse primer drove the first two PCR rounds, around 10 cycles each. TCRdb fed the multiplex PCR reads into MiXCR, producing one record per CDR3 protein. The sample holds more than 85,000 distinct CDR3 sequences, around 83% seen once. For each extraction, RNA and DNA were obtained together from around 20-30 mg of unsorted bulk tissue. Source material: liver tumor tissue from sampling region 3. Indicated subset: tumor region T3, left-lateral pole. Every receptor here comes from a man aged 35 to 55 with primary liver carcinoma and hepatitis B virus infection.

As regards this clonotype: The junction shows a germline mismatch at one end, possibly a read error. The gene calls are TRBV6-2 or TRBV6-3 and TRBJ2-7, with 14 bases lining up with TRBD2. The CDR3 is 13 amino acids. Germline V CDR1 and CDR2: MNHEY, SVGEGT. The CDR3 sequence: CANSYSGLAGVEF. The CDR3 nucleotides read TGTGCCAACAGTTATTCGGGACTAGCGGGAGTCGAATTC.

About this clonotype itself: Sequence at one end of the junction differs from germline and may be a read error. The chain combines TRBV29-1 with TRBJ1-1; D is ambiguous. Germline V lookup: CDR1 SQVTM, CDR2 ANQGSEA. The CDR3 contains 15 residues. The CDR3 is CSVGPGWGMYTEAFF. In DNA, the CDR3 is TGCAGCGTGGGCCCGGGATGGGGAATGTACACTGAGGCTTTCTTT.

Of note for this clonotype: Relative to the germline gene, one junction end is altered; a read error may explain this. This chain links TRBV11-2 with TRBJ2-3; 13 bases agree with TRBD2. The CDR3 length is 16 residues. Per the germline V gene, CDR1 is SGHAT and CDR2 is FQNNGV. The CDR3: CVSSSPGLAGVNTQYF. CDR3 coding DNA: TGTGTCAGCAGCTCCCCAGGACTAGCGGGAGTGAATACGCAGTATTTT.

Of note for this clonotype: Because the CDR3 is missing its conserved closing phenylalanine or tryptophan, this is likely a read error. V is TRBV29-1 and J is TRBJ2-1; 7 bases agree with TRBD2. Germline CDR1 and CDR2: SQVTM and ANQGSEA. V gave up 4 bases and J gave up 9 bases; unmatched junction bases: 9. The CDR3 is 13 amino acids. DNA of the CDR3: TGCAGCGTTGGGGGGGGAGTCACCATTGAGCAGTTCTCC. Protein product: CSVGGGVTIEQFS.

Turning to this clonotype: The junction departs from the called germline gene at one end, perhaps through a read error. This chain joins TRBV24-1 and TRBJ2-5; 7 nucleotides line up with TRBD2. Germline lookup yields CDR1 KGHDR and CDR2 SFDVKD. The CDR3 loop spans 13 amino acids. The chain's CDR3 is CATSGDAGETQYF. The DNA for the CDR3 is TGTGCCACCAGTGGGGATGCGGGAGAGACCCAGTATTTC.

Remarks on this clonotype: The CDR3 ends on some other residue instead of the conserved phenylalanine or tryptophan, so this is likely a read error. The rearrangement joins TRBV6-5 to TRBJ2-1, with 8 bases identical to TRBD1. With 5 bases clipped from V and 4 bases from J, the junction kept 13 bases outside the gene matches. Germline V CDR1 and CDR2: MNHEY, SVGAGI. The CDR3 consists of 17 residues. In DNA, the CDR3 is TGTGCCAGCAGTGACCGATCCGGGACAGGCCTATACAATGAGCAGTTCTTA. This translates into CASSDRSGTGLYNEQFL.

In regard to this clonotype: The conserved final phenylalanine or tryptophan is absent from the CDR3, which likely points to a read error. The chain uses TRBV29-1 and TRBJ1-5, with TRBD1 matching 7 bases. CDR3 length: 12 residues. Germline values: CDR1 SQVTM, CDR2 ANQGSEA. The CDR3 nucleotides read TGCTGCATTTCCGGACAGGATCAGCCCCAGCATTTG. It is translated as CCISGQDQPQHL.

A note on this clonotype: Lacking the conserved final phenylalanine or tryptophan, this CDR3 likely reflects a read error. The rearrangement uses TRBV7-2 and TRBJ2-7; no reliable D call. The CDR3 sequence is 17 residues long. Trimming took off 5 bases at V and 0 bases at J, with 20 bases between the two ends. Germline V gene lookup returns CDR1 SGHTA and CDR2 FQGNSA. DNA for the CDR3: TGTGCCAGCAGCACCCCCCTCGGAGTCCCAACCTCCTACGAGCAGTACCTC. Amino acids: CASSTPLGVPTSYEQYL.

With regard to this clonotype: This CDR3 is missing its conserved last phenylalanine or tryptophan, likely due to a read error. The limits of the CDR3 on the DNA are not certain, so only TCRdb's listed CDR3 is given. This chain uses TRBV6-6 with TRBJ2-2; TRBD1, the table's D call, was not compared with the DNA. CDR1 MNHNY and CDR2 SVGAGI come from the germline V gene (reference sequence). Both ends counted, the CDR3 spans 16 residues. The CDR3 spells CASSLPGQGGTGELYY.

This chain uses TRBV6-2 or TRBV6-3 with TRBJ2-3, with D possibly TRBD2 on 5 matching bases. Trimming removed 2 bases at V and 8 bases at J, with 20 bases between. CDR3 length: 16 residues. CDR1 and CDR2 (germline): MNHEY, SVGEGT. The CDR3 here is CASSYDKVGVSGTQYF. DNA of the CDR3: TGTGCCAGCAGTTACGACAAGGTGGGAGTAAGTGGTACGCAGTATTTT.

The chain uses TRBV6-2 or TRBV6-3 and TRBJ1-2, with D hard to call. V lost 6 bases and J lost 11, with 25 bases in between. This CDR3 spans 15 amino acids. Germline V CDR1 and CDR2: MNHEY, SVGEGT. The CDR3 nucleotides read TGTGCCAGCAGACAGACCCTCGAAGGAACCTTTGGTTACACCTTC. This sequence encodes CASRQTLEGTFGYTF.

Worth noting for this clonotype: In this CDR3 the conserved last residue, phenylalanine or tryptophan, is missing, so a read error is likely. CDR3 protein: CSGATGSGTGELFL. The CDR3, as DNA: TGCAGTGGTGCGACAGGCAGTGGCACCGGGGAGCTGTTTTTG. The chain joins TRBV29-1 to TRBJ2-2; the D gene is possibly TRBD1 (6 bases). The CDR3 consists of 14 residues. Germline values: CDR1 SQVTM, CDR2 ANQGSEA.

This clonotype was recorded only once. The CDR3 ends on some other residue instead of the conserved phenylalanine or tryptophan, so this is likely a read error. This sequence joins TRBV4-1 and TRBJ2-1; TRBD2 aligns across 10 bases. V trimming: 7 bases; J trimming: 4 bases; junction bases outside the gene matches: 10. The CDR3 sequence is 16 residues long. Germline loops: CDR1 MGHRA, CDR2 YSYEKL. The CDR3 DNA follows: TGCGCCAGCAACCCCGAACTAGCGGGGACTTACAATGAGCAGTTCTCC. Translation gives CASNPELAGTYNEQFS.

On this clonotype itself: This likely comes from a read error, as the CDR3 has no conserved phenylalanine or tryptophan at its end. This rearrangement joins TRBV4-2 to TRBJ1-2, with D possibly TRBD1 on 6 matching bases. V was trimmed by 0 bases and J by 2 bases, leaving 22 bases between them. The CDR3 runs 19 residues. Germline V gene sequence: CDR1 LGHNA, CDR2 YNFKEQ. CDR3 in DNA: TGTGCCAGCAGCCAAGAGCCGGAGGGTTTAGGGGGGATGAACTATGGCTACACCTTA. The encoded protein is CASSQEPEGLGGMNYGYTL.

This clonotype was counted once. This CDR3 fails to terminate in the conserved phenylalanine or tryptophan, so it likely reflects a read error. The rearrangement links TRBV6-1 to TRBJ2-3; D remains unclear. The CDR3 sequence is 11 residues long. CDR1 MNHNS and CDR2 SASEGT come from the germline V gene. CDR3 sequence (DNA): TGTGACAGCAGTCAAACAGATACGCAGTATTAT. This encodes CDSSQTDTQYY.

The rearrangement links TRBV29-1 to TRBJ2-3, with D hard to call. Trimming removed 4 bases from V and 11 bases from J, with 16 bases in between. CDR3 length equals 12 residues. Germline lookup yields CDR1 SQVTM and CDR2 ANQGSEA. The CDR3 DNA sequence: TGCAGCGTTGCCCCTTCCACAGTTGTGCAGTATTTT. This encodes CSVAPSTVVQYF.

Comment on this clonotype: One junction end does not reproduce the germline sequence, and a read error may be involved. The CDR3 region is CSVGTSEANTGELLF. Here the CDR3 DNA reads TGCAGCGTTGGGACTAGCGAGGCGAACACCGGAGAGCTGCTTTTT. The V and J genes are TRBV29-1 and TRBJ2-2; 9 bases are a match to TRBD2. The CDR3 totals 15 residues. CDR1 and CDR2 from the germline V gene are SQVTM and ANQGSEA.

The chain carries TRBV29-1 and TRBJ1-1; D may be TRBD1 (6 bases). The CDR3 consists of 14 residues. Between the trimmed V and J ends, which lost 7 bases and 0 bases, there was a span of 15 bases. CDR1 and CDR2 from the germline V gene are SQVTM and ANQGSEA. The CDR3 loop reads CSAGTRQVNTEAFF. DNA of the CDR3: TGCAGCGCTGGAACACGACAGGTGAACACTGAAGCTTTCTTT.

To note about this clonotype: One junction end does not reproduce the germline sequence, and a read error may be involved. The chain couples TRBV5-1 to TRBJ2-7; tentative D call: TRBD2 (5 bases). CDR3 length equals 15 residues. Looked up from germline, CDR1 is SGHRS and CDR2 is YFSETQ. The CDR3 protein is CASSLDAEGFYEQYF. The CDR3 DNA sequence: TGCGCCAGTAGCTTGGATGCAGAGGGCTTCTACGAGCAGTACTTC.

This rearrangement joins TRBV11-2 to TRBJ2-6; 8 nucleotides match TRBD1. The V and J ends lost 5 bases and 0 bases, in that order; junction bases with no gene match: 18. This CDR3 comprises 21 residues. Looked up from germline, CDR1 is SGHAT and CDR2 is FQNNGV. CDR3 bases: TGTGCCAGCAGCATAGGGGGAGACAGGGGCATGTCCTTCTCTGGGGCCAACGTCCTGACTTTC. Its protein is CASSIGGDRGMSFSGANVLTF. Full variable domain (rest looked up from reference TRBV11-2 and TRBJ2-6): EAGVAQSPRYKIIEKRQSVAFWCNPISGHATLYWYQQILGQGPKLLIQFQNNGVVDDSQLPKDRFSAERLKGVDSTLKIQPAKLEDSAVYLCASSIGGDRGMSFSGANVLTFGAGSRLTVL.

As regards this clonotype: One end of the junction varies from germline; a read error may be responsible. The chain uses TRBV11-2 and TRBJ2-6, with a tentative D call TRBD2 (6 bases). CDR3 length equals 15 residues. The germline V gene encodes CDR1 SGHAT and CDR2 FQNNGV. The CDR3 DNA sequence: TGTGTCAGCAGCATTGACGGGGGTGGGGCCAACGTCCTGACTTTC. This translates into CVSSIDGGGANVLTF.

For this clonotype: One end of the junction does not line up with germline, which may come from a read error. The chain combines TRBV11-2 with TRBJ2-1; tentative D call: TRBD2 (7 bases). The CDR3 consists of 16 residues. Germline V gives CDR1 SGHAT, CDR2 FQNNGV. The CDR3 loop reads CASSLGVGGPVSDEQF. CDR3 nucleotide sequence: TGTGCCAGCAGCTTAGGTGTGGGGGGGCCGGTATCGGATGAGCAGTTC.

As concerns this clonotype: The CDR3 does not end in the conserved phenylalanine or tryptophan, so this is likely a read error. The chain has TRBV12-3 or TRBV12-4 and TRBJ2-2, with TRBD1 matching over 7 bases. With V trimmed by 6 bases and J by 4 bases, 8 bases remained unmatched. The CDR3 is 15 residues long. The CDR3 protein is CASSHDRVGTGELFL. CDR3 bases: TGTGCCAGCAGCCATGACAGGGTGGGCACCGGGGAGCTGTTTCTT.